This T cell receptor (beta chain) was profiled in a study of OX40 agonist ivuxolimab in advanced cancers. Across the study: Ivuxolimab, an antibody that agonizes OX40 (CD134), was administered to the patients.

The CDR3 contains 13 residues. CDR1 and CDR2 (germline): MDHEN, SYDVKM. With 5 bases removed from V and 9 bases from J, the gap between germline ends came to 16 bases. Using immunoSEQ multiplex PCR, the repertoire was profiled, and TCRdb retains in-frame clones only, with some absent. The repertoire includes roughly 93,000 clones, around 90% of them detected once, and around 1.5% sits in the top ten. In regard to this clone: Its antigen is as yet unknown.

Study results and caveats: The study observed clonal expansion of CD4+ and CD8+ blood T cells by week 6 at 0.1 to 3.0 mg/kg.

The chain couples TRBV28 to TRBJ1-2; D gene uncertain. The specimen was CD4+ or CD8+ T cells sorted from blood, collected in a trial of the OX40 agonist ivuxolimab. The source of this sequence is an adult with an advanced solid tumor such as melanoma, head and neck, liver or kidney cancer. CDR3 coding DNA: TGTGCCAGCAGTCCAGGACTACCGGCGCGCTACACCTTC. This encodes CASSPGLPARYTF.